This T cell receptor beta chain stems from a study of CD8+ T cells in alopecia areata. Study in general: Patients took tofacitinib for 6 to 18 months, followed by 6 drug-free months.

The CDR3 length is 17 residues. Trimming took 0 bases from V and 7 from J; bases not matched to a gene: 8. CDR1 is LNHNV, CDR2 YYDKDF, per germline (reference sequence). Reverse transcribed after extraction, RNA yielded cDNA as the sequencing template. Some clones are missing from TCRdb's copy, which holds only in-frame ones; the method was immunoSEQ multiplex PCR. The table lists roughly 250,000 clones, 67% of them singletons. The receptor was isolated from a human donor with alopecia areata. The chain carries TRBV15 and TRBJ1-6; TRBD1 agrees at 8 bases. The material was CD4+ T cells sorted from blood, obtained at week 0. The CDR3 DNA reads TGTGCCACCAGCAGAGATGCCCTCGACAGGGGAAATTCACCCCTCCACTTT. Its protein product is CATSRDALDRGNSPLHF.